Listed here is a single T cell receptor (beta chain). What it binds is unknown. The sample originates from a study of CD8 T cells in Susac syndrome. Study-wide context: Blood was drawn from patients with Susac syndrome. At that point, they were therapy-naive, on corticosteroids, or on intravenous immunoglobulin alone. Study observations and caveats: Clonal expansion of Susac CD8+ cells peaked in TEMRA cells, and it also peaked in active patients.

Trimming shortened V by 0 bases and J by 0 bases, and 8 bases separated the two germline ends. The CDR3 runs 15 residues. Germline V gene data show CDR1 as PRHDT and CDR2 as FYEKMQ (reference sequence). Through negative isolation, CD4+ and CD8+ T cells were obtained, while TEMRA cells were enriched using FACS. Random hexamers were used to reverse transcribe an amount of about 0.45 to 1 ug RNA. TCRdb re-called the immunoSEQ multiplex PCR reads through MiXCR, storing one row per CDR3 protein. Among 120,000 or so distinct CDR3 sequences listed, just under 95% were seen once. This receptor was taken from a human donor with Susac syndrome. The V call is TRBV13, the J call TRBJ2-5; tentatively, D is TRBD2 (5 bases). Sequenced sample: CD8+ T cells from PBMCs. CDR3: CASSLGGVYQETQYF. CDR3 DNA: TGTGCCAGCAGCTTAGGCGGGGTGTACCAAGAGACCCAGTACTTC. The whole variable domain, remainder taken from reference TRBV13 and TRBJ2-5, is AAGVIQSPRHLIKEKRETATLKCYPIPRHDTVYWYQQGPGQDPQFLISFYEKMQSDKGSIPDRFSAQQFSDYHSELNMSSLELGDSALYFCASSLGGVYQETQYFGPGTRLLVL.